Below are 27 T cell receptor beta chains sequenced from a single sample in a study of graft-versus-host responses after intestinal transplantation. Sequencing was performed with immunoSEQ multiplex PCR; in TCRdb, only in-frame clones are kept and a portion is missing. This table holds over 45,000 clones, around 90% found once. This sample comprised PBMCs, obtained 26 days after transplant. All receptors come from a human patient who received an intestinal transplant, so some T cells may come from the graft donor.

The chain employs TRBV27 and TRBJ1-6, with TRBD1 as a possible D gene (5 bases). V was trimmed by 3 bases and J by 11 bases, leaving 23 bases between them. The CDR3 consists of 17 residues. Germline V gene lookup returns CDR1 MNHEY and CDR2 SMNVEV (reference sequence). The CDR3 region is CASSLEIGPRVLTPLHF. CDR3 nucleotides: TGTGCCAGCAGTTTGGAGATCGGACCCAGGGTCTTGACACCCCTCCACTTT.

The CDR3 DNA follows: TGTGCCAGCAGCTCGCGACTAGTCCAAGAGACCCAGTACTTC. Translation: CASSSRLVQETQYF. The chain couples TRBV14 to TRBJ2-5, with D perhaps matching TRBD2 (6 bases). The germline V gene has CDR1 SGHDN and CDR2 FVKESK. V was pared by 5 bases and J by 1 base, with 11 bases between. The CDR3 runs 14 residues. Full variable domain (remainder filled in from reference TRBV14 and TRBJ2-5): EAGVTQFPSHSVIEKGQTVTLRCDPISGHDNLYWYRRVMGKEIKFLLHFVKESKQDESGMPNNRFLAERTGGTYSTLKVQPAELEDSGVYFCASSSRLVQETQYFGPGTRLLVL.

The CDR3: CASGGQENTEAFF. CDR3 bases: TGCGCCAGCGGAGGACAGGAGAACACTGAAGCTTTCTTT. The V and J genes are TRBV10-2 and TRBJ1-1; the match to TRBD1 covers 7 bases. The V segment lost 8 bases and the J segment 1 base; nucleotides outside the gene matches: 4. Germline assignment: CDR1 WSHSY and CDR2 SAAADI. The length of the CDR3 is 13 residues.

DNA of the CDR3: TGTGCCAGCAGTCCTCTAGCGGGGGGGCCCAACAATGAGCAGTTCTTC. Translating gives CASSPLAGGPNNEQFF. The chain carries TRBV27 and TRBJ2-1; 12 nucleotides agree with TRBD2. Trimming cost V 5 bases and J 5 bases; bases outside gene matches: 7. CDR3 length: 16 residues. Germline V gene data show CDR1 as MNHEY and CDR2 as SMNVEV (reference sequence).

The V gene is TRBV5-1, the J gene TRBJ2-2, with D maybe TRBD1 (6 bases). This CDR3 comprises 16 residues. V shed 0 bases and J shed 4 bases, with 13 bases lying between them. Germline values: CDR1 SGHRS, CDR2 YFSETQ. As DNA, the CDR3 is TGCGCCAGCAGCTTGGAACAGGGTGGGTTCACCGGGGAGCTGTTTTTT. Residues: CASSLEQGGFTGELFF.

This clone was seen once. The chain uses TRBV29-1 and TRBJ2-1; 12 bases align to TRBD2. The ends lost 5 bases at V and 4 bases at J; junction bases unmatched: 3. CDR3 length: 14 amino acids. The germline gives CDR1 SQVTM, CDR2 ANQGSEA. This chain's CDR3 is CSVTSGGWYNEQFF. The CDR3 DNA is TGCAGCGTTACTAGCGGGGGGTGGTACAATGAGCAGTTCTTC.

V usage is TRBV6-4 and J usage is TRBJ2-3, with D possibly being TRBD2 (6 bases). The germline V gene has CDR1 MRHNA and CDR2 SNTAGT. Trimming shortened V by 3 bases and J by 0 bases, and 7 bases separated the two germline ends. This CDR3 is built from 14 residues. The CDR3 sequence: CASSEGTSTDTQYF. In DNA form, the CDR3 reads TGTGCCAGCAGTGAGGGGACTAGCACAGATACGCAGTATTTT.

The DNA of the CDR3 is TGTGCCAGTACCAGGGGGGAGTCCTATGGCTACACCTTC. Its translation is CASTRGESYGYTF. The chain couples TRBV19 to TRBJ1-2; 7 nucleotides agree with TRBD1. The V and J ends lost 7 bases and 4 bases, in that order; junction bases with no gene match: 6. CDR1 is LNHDA, CDR2 SQIVND, per germline (reference sequence). CDR3 length: 13 residues.

This clone has a single count. The chain links TRBV4-2 to TRBJ1-1; D perhaps matches TRBD1 (6 bases). Trimming removed 6 bases at V and 2 bases at J, with 16 bases between. CDR1 and CDR2 (germline): LGHNA, YNFKEQ. This CDR3 has 15 residues. This CDR3 is CASRTGDTSNTEAFF. DNA for the CDR3: TGTGCCAGCAGGACCGGGGACACTTCAAACACTGAAGCTTTCTTT.

The V and J genes are TRBV11-2 and TRBJ1-2, with no clear D. CDR3 length: 15 residues. CDR1 and CDR2 from the germline V gene are SGHAT and FQNNGV. The germline V and J ends were trimmed by 4 bases and 2 bases, with 14 bases remaining between them. The CDR3 spells CASSSLAGLNYGYTF. DNA of the CDR3: TGTGCCAGCAGCTCGCTCGCCGGACTGAACTATGGCTACACCTTC.

The CDR3 loop reads CASSNQRGGKQPQHF. The CDR3 DNA is TGTGCCAGTTCAAACCAACGGGGAGGTAAACAGCCCCAGCATTTT. The rearrangement links TRBV19 to TRBJ1-5; D gene unclear. V was trimmed by 8 bases and J by 7 bases, leaving 21 bases between them. CDR1 is LNHDA, CDR2 SQIVND, per germline (reference sequence). The CDR3 runs 15 residues.

Written as DNA, the CDR3 is TGTGCCAGCAGCTTAGTTACAGGGGGCGCGGGCTACACCTTC. Translated, it gives CASSLVTGGAGYTF. The V and J genes are TRBV7-8 and TRBJ1-2, with 9 nucleotides matching TRBD1. CDR3 length: 14 amino acids. Trimming cost V 1 base and J 8 bases; bases outside gene matches: 5. Germline loops: CDR1 SGHVS, CDR2 FQNEAQ.

This rearrangement joins TRBV30 to TRBJ1-5; 7 bases match TRBD1. The V gene's germline CDR1 is GTSNPN and CDR2 SVGIG (reference sequence). The CDR3 has 13 amino acids. Losses at the gene ends were 2 bases for V and 6 bases for J; bases not matched to a gene: 4. CDR3 sequence: CAWSHRGSQPQHF. The CDR3 coding sequence is TGTGCCTGGAGTCACAGGGGAAGTCAGCCCCAGCATTTT.

The chain recombines TRBV9 with TRBJ1-2, with 9 bases lining up with TRBD1. The germline V gene encodes CDR1 SGDLS and CDR2 YYNGEE. The CDR3 contains 15 residues. J was trimmed by 8 bases and V by 0 bases; bases with no gene match: 8. The chain's CDR3 is CASSVVGTGSPGYTF. CDR3 nucleotide sequence: TGTGCCAGCAGCGTAGTCGGGACAGGGTCCCCGGGCTACACCTTC.

V and J are TRBV28 and TRBJ2-3; D gene uncertain. Germline CDR1 reads MDHEN; CDR2 reads SYDVKM. Trimming pared 2 bases from V and 0 bases from J, leaving 9 bases between. There are 15 residues in the CDR3. The CDR3 bases are TGTGCCAGCAGTTTAGAGTATACTAGCACAGATACGCAGTATTTT. It translates to CASSLEYTSTDTQYF.

The chain has TRBV10-2 and TRBJ1-2, with 7 nucleotides matching TRBD1. Germline trimming cut 3 bases from V and 4 bases from J; bases unmatched to any gene: 11. This CDR3 spans 16 amino acids. In germline, CDR1 is WSHSY, CDR2 SAAADI. DNA for the CDR3: TGCGCCAGCAGTGATTCTTGGACAGGATCTCGCTATGGCTACACCTTC. As protein: CASSDSWTGSRYGYTF.

The chain links TRBV5-5 to TRBJ1-1; 8 nucleotides line up with TRBD1. The ends lost 3 bases at V and 3 bases at J; junction bases unmatched: 10. CDR1 is SGHKS and CDR2 is YYEKEE in the germline V gene (reference sequence). The CDR3 is 16 residues long. CDR3: CASSSGQGRWDTEAFF. The CDR3 region has the DNA TGTGCCAGCAGCTCTGGACAGGGAAGATGGGACACTGAAGCTTTCTTT.

The genes are TRBV6-1 and TRBJ2-2; 9 bases agree with TRBD2. CDR1 and CDR2 from the germline V gene are MNHNS and SASEGT. Trimming removed 4 bases from V and 0 bases from J; junction bases left unmatched: 6. The CDR3 covers 17 residues. DNA of the CDR3: TGTGCCAGCAGTGTAGCGACTAGCGGAGCGAACACCGGGGAGCTGTTTTTT. As protein: CASSVATSGANTGELFF.

V and J are TRBV4-1 and TRBJ2-6; possibly TRBD1 for D (5 bases). The length of the CDR3 is 15 residues. The V end was cut by 4 bases, the J end by 0 bases, with 7 bases between. Germline V lookup: CDR1 MGHRA, CDR2 YSYEKL. The CDR3 DNA reads TGCGCCAGCAGCCCGCAGGGCTCTGGGGCCAACGTCCTGACTTTC. This codes for CASSPQGSGANVLTF.

The chain carries TRBV7-9 and TRBJ1-4; TRBD1 agrees at 10 bases. The CDR3 covers 14 residues. Trimming took 6 bases from V and 5 from J; bases not matched to a gene: 3. CDR1 SEHNR and CDR2 FQNEAQ come from the germline V gene (reference sequence). The CDR3 region is CASSSDRGNEKLFF. The CDR3 DNA sequence: TGTGCCAGCAGTTCGGACAGGGGGAATGAAAAACTGTTTTTT.

The gene calls are TRBV28 and TRBJ1-5; 9 bases fit TRBD1. The CDR3 is 15 amino acids. CDR1 and CDR2 from the germline V gene are MDHEN and SYDVKM. Losses at the gene ends were 6 bases for V and 5 bases for J; bases not matched to a gene: 8. DNA of the CDR3: TGTGCCAGCAGCCTCGGGACAGGGTTTGATCAGCCCCAGCATTTT. This translates into CASSLGTGFDQPQHF.

The chain has TRBV4-1 and TRBJ2-2; a weak D match, TRBD1 (6 bases). The V end was cut by 4 bases, the J end by 7 bases, with 19 bases between. The germline gives CDR1 MGHRA, CDR2 YSYEKL. CDR3 length: 16 residues. For the CDR3, the DNA is TGCGCCAGCAGCCCAAGGGGGAGTAGGTTGGGCGGGGAGCTGTTTTTT. This sequence encodes CASSPRGSRLGGELFF.

The chain joins TRBV7-9 to TRBJ2-5, with 9 bases fitting TRBD1. The V and J ends lost 7 bases and 3 bases, in that order; junction bases with no gene match: 9. The germline V gene has CDR1 SEHNR and CDR2 FQNEAQ (reference sequence). The CDR3 contains 15 residues. The CDR3 here is CASNAGDRVKETQYF. The DNA of the CDR3 is TGTGCCAGCAACGCGGGGGACAGGGTCAAAGAGACCCAGTACTTC. Variable domain in full (rest from reference TRBV7-9 and TRBJ2-5): DTGVSQNPRHKITKRGQNVTFRCDPISEHNRLYWYRQTLGQGPEFLTYFQNEAQLEKSRLLSDRFSAERPKGSFSTLEIQRTEQGDSAMYLCASNAGDRVKETQYFGPGTRLLVL.

The CDR3 region has the DNA TGTGCCAGCAGCTTAAGGCAGGGTTCCAGCAATGAGCAGTTCTTC. Its translation: CASSLRQGSSNEQFF. The chain joins TRBV7-3 to TRBJ2-1; D possibly corresponds to TRBD1 (5 bases). From germline, CDR1 is SGHTA and CDR2 FQGTGA. The CDR3 is 15 amino acids. Trimming left V 1 base short and J 6 bases short, with 13 bases between.

This clone was found once. The chain employs TRBV6-6 and TRBJ1-2, with a possible D match to TRBD1 (5 bases). CDR3 size: 15 residues. V lost 1 base to trimming and J lost 3 bases, with 12 bases between them. Germline V gene sequence: CDR1 MNHNY, CDR2 SVGAGI (reference sequence). CDR3: CASSYWGGEDYGYTF. CDR3 nucleotides: TGTGCCAGCAGTTACTGGGGGGGGGAGGACTATGGCTACACCTTC.

The CDR3 DNA sequence: TGTGCCAGCAGTTACAACCAGTTGAACACTGAAGCTTTCTTT. Amino acid sequence: CASSYNQLNTEAFF. The chain recombines TRBV6-5 with TRBJ1-1, with no clear D. CDR1 is MNHEY, CDR2 SVGAGI, per germline. The CDR3 loop spans 14 amino acids. V shed 2 bases and J shed 0 bases, with 7 bases lying between them.

This sequence joins TRBV10-3 and TRBJ1-1, with D possibly TRBD1 on 5 matching bases. CDR3 length: 14 residues. The V and J ends lost 2 bases and 1 base respectively, with 8 bases between them. Germline V CDR1 and CDR2: ENHRY, SYGVKD. CDR3 sequence: CAISEPQGNTEAFF. CDR3 bases: TGTGCCATCAGTGAGCCCCAGGGGAACACTGAAGCTTTCTTT.